Shown below are 5 T cell receptor beta chains from a single sample sequenced in a study of OX40 agonist ivuxolimab in advanced cancers. Measured with immunoSEQ multiplex PCR; TCRdb has only the in-frame clones, and not every one. The table records about 55,000 clones, approximately 90% of them present only once. Sample: CD4+ or CD8+ T cells sorted from blood, taken in a trial of the OX40 agonist ivuxolimab. Receptor source: an adult with an advanced solid tumor such as melanoma, head and neck, liver or kidney cancer.

The J gene is TRBJ1-2, the V gene TRBV19; TRBD1 matches at 8 bases. V lost 7 bases to trimming and J lost 7 bases; unmatched junction nucleotides: 11. CDR1 LNHDA and CDR2 SQIVND come from the germline V gene (reference sequence). This CDR3 region has 14 residues. CDR3 bases: TGTGCCAGTATGCTGACAGGGGCCCCATCTGGCTACACCTTC. This encodes CASMLTGAPSGYTF.

V gene TRBV30 combines with J gene TRBJ2-7; 10 positions agree with TRBD1. CDR1 and CDR2 from the germline V gene are GTSNPN and SVGIG (reference sequence). CDR3 length: 12 amino acids. V gave up 1 base and J gave up 6 bases; unmatched junction bases: 0. CDR3 DNA sequence: TGTGCCTGGAGTGGGGACAGGGGCGAGCAGTACTTC. Residues: CAWSGDRGEQYF.

V is TRBV2 and J is TRBJ2-7, with D perhaps matching TRBD1 (5 bases). The CDR3 is made up of 15 amino acids. Trimming took off 5 bases at V and 1 base at J, with 15 bases between the two ends. Looked up from germline, CDR1 is SNHLY and CDR2 is FYNNEI. CDR3 bases: TGTGCCAGCAGTTCCCAGGGTGGTTCGTCCTACGAGCAGTACTTC. This sequence encodes CASSSQGGSSYEQYF.

The chain combines TRBV23-1 with TRBJ1-6; 9 nucleotides agree with TRBD1. TRBV23-1 is an open reading frame whose function is uncertain. V lost 2 bases, J lost 10 bases, and 6 bases stayed unmatched. The CDR3 covers 15 residues. The CDR3 nucleotides are TGCGCCAGCAGTCAACGGGACAGGGCCGGCTCACCCCTCCACTTT. It is translated as CASSQRDRAGSPLHF.

In DNA, the CDR3 is TGTGCCAGCTCAGGTCTGGGACGGAGATACAATGAGCAGTTCTTC. Translated: CASSGLGRRYNEQFF. The chain couples TRBV18 to TRBJ2-1; possibly TRBD1 or TRBD2 for D (5 bases each). The V gene lost 5 bases and the J gene lost 4 bases, with 15 bases spanning the gap. Germline V gene lookup returns CDR1 KGHSH and CDR2 LQKENI. The CDR3 totals 15 residues.